The rows below give T cell receptor beta chains drawn from one sample of a study of cytomegalovirus exposure and HLA in healthy donors. Method: immunoSEQ multiplex PCR; TCRdb's copy keeps in-frame clones and lacks some. The sample lists about 140,000 clones; 79% were seen once. What was sequenced was PBMCs. Every receptor here comes from a man aged 35 to 55 in good health and CMV-seropositive. CDR3s include the opening cysteine and the closing phenylalanine or tryptophan. The D gene is left open where the match is weak. The size of a clone is reported for some rows only, either as once, few or many, or as a class for expanded clones.

DNA: TGTGCCAGTAGTACTCCCTCGGGCTCCTACGAGCAGTACTTC
CDR3: CASSTPSGSYEQYF
D: -
V: TRBV19
size: -
J: TRBJ2-7

DNA: TGTGCCAGCAGTGAAAACAGGGTGATCAGGGAGACCCAGTACTTC
CDR3: CASSENRVIRETQYF
D: -
V: TRBV2
size: -
J: TRBJ2-5

DNA: TGTGCCAGCAGTTCGGGACTAGCCTACGAGCAGTACTTC
CDR3: CASSSGLAYEQYF
D: TRBD2
V: TRBV2
size: once
J: TRBJ2-7

DNA: TGTGCCACTTATTTGAGCTCCTACAATGAGCAGTTCTTC
CDR3: CATYLSSYNEQFF
D: -
V: TRBV28
size: -
J: TRBJ2-1

DNA: TGTGCCAGCAGCTTGGGGGGCCAGAGGACTGAAGCTTTCTTT
CDR3: CASSLGGQRTEAFF
D: -
V: TRBV5-4
size: -
J: TRBJ1-1

DNA: TGTGCTAGCAGCTTAGGACTAGCGGGAGACGAGCAGTACTTC
CDR3: CASSLGLAGDEQYF
D: TRBD2
V: TRBV7-7
size: -
J: TRBJ2-7

DNA: TGTGCCAGCAGCTTACAGGCAGGATTAGCGGATTACGAGCAGTACTTC
CDR3: CASSLQAGLADYEQYF
D: -
V: TRBV7-2
size: -
J: TRBJ2-7

DNA: TGCGCCAGCAGCCGAACGTTCTCTATGAACACCGGGGAGCTGTTTTTT
CDR3: CASSRTFSMNTGELFF
D: -
V: TRBV4-1
size: -
J: TRBJ2-2

DNA: TGCGCCAGCAGCCCCGGACAGGGAACAGATACGCAGTATTTT
CDR3: CASSPGQGTDTQYF
D: TRBD1
V: TRBV5-1
size: -
J: TRBJ2-3

DNA: TGCGCCAGCAGCTTCGACAAAAACTATGGCTACACCTTC
CDR3: CASSFDKNYGYTF
D: -
V: TRBV5-1
size: -
J: TRBJ1-2

DNA: TGTGCCAGTAGTATCTCCGGGGGGTCGCATAGCAATCAGCCCCAGCATTTT
CDR3: CASSISGGSHSNQPQHF
D: -
V: TRBV19
size: -
J: TRBJ1-5

DNA: TGTGCCAGCAGCCCCGGGACTAGCGACGAGGAGCAGTACTTC
CDR3: CASSPGTSDEEQYF
D: TRBD2
V: TRBV7-9
size: -
J: TRBJ2-7

DNA: TGCGCCAGCAGCCCGCTAGCGGGAGCAGAGACCCAGTACTTC
CDR3: CASSPLAGAETQYF
D: TRBD2
V: TRBV4-1
size: -
J: TRBJ2-5

DNA: TGTGCCATTGCGGGGAGAACTACTAGCACAGATACGCAGTATTTT
CDR3: CAIAGRTTSTDTQYF
D: -
V: TRBV28
size: -
J: TRBJ2-3

DNA: TGTGCCAGCAGACGCCCTAGCGGGTCCAACACTGAAGCTTTCTTT
CDR3: CASRRPSGSNTEAFF
D: -
V: TRBV6-6
size: -
J: TRBJ1-1

DNA: TGTTCCAGCAGCGTCCCATATGAGGGCTACACCTTC
CDR3: CSSSVPYEGYTF
D: -
V: TRBV7-9
size: few
J: TRBJ1-2

DNA: TGTGCCTGGACTCCTTGGCCAGGCGCGAGCACCGGGGAGCTGTTTTTT
CDR3: CAWTPWPGASTGELFF
D: -
V: TRBV30
size: -
J: TRBJ2-2

DNA: TGTGCCAGCAGCTCGAGGACAGGGGGCGCGGGGTATGGCTACACCTTC
CDR3: CASSSRTGGAGYGYTF
D: TRBD1
V: TRBV7-9
size: many
J: TRBJ1-2

DNA: TGTGCCAGCCGAGAGACAGGGGGCGATGGCTACACCTTC
CDR3: CASRETGGDGYTF
D: TRBD1
V: TRBV27
size: -
J: TRBJ1-2

DNA: TGTGCCAGCAGCTTAGACAGGGCGGGCGGCTACACCTTC
CDR3: CASSLDRAGGYTF
D: TRBD1
V: TRBV5-4
size: -
J: TRBJ1-2

DNA: TGTGCCAGCAGTCGGGGCTCTGGAAACACCATATATTTT
CDR3: CASSRGSGNTIYF
D: -
V: TRBV27
size: -
J: TRBJ1-3

DNA: TGTGCCAGCAGTTACGGCGACACAACCTACAATGAGCAGTTCTTC
CDR3: CASSYGDTTYNEQFF
D: -
V: TRBV6-5
size: -
J: TRBJ2-1

DNA: TGTGCCAGCAGATTCAGTTACCAAGCTTTCTTT
CDR3: CASRFSYQAFF
D: -
V: TRBV6-1
size: -
J: TRBJ1-1

DNA: TGTGCCAGCAGCTCCGCGATAGGTTTAGGAGTAGCCCAGCATTTT
CDR3: CASSSAIGLGVAQHF
D: -
V: TRBV7-8
size: -
J: TRBJ1-5

DNA: TGTGCCAGCAGCTTAGAACGGGGGCAGTTCTTC
CDR3: CASSLERGQFF
D: -
V: TRBV11-2
size: -
J: TRBJ2-1

DNA: TGCAGCGTATGTGACAGGAATAATCAGCCCCAGCATTTT
CDR3: CSVCDRNNQPQHF
D: -
V: TRBV29-1
size: -
J: TRBJ1-5

DNA: TGTGCCAGCAGCCCACGCGTAGACAGGAGCTCTGGAAACACCATATATTTT
CDR3: CASSPRVDRSSGNTIYF
D: -
V: TRBV4-2
size: -
J: TRBJ1-3

DNA: TGTGCCAGCAGCTTGGCCGCAGGGGAAGAGACCCAGTACTTC
CDR3: CASSLAAGEETQYF
D: -
V: TRBV5-4
size: -
J: TRBJ2-5

DNA: TGTGCCAGCATTTCGGGGGGTTACACCGGGGAGCTGTTTTTT
CDR3: CASISGGYTGELFF
D: TRBD2
V: TRBV7-2
size: -
J: TRBJ2-2

DNA: TGCAGCGTTGACGAGGGAACTGGAAACACCATATATTTT
CDR3: CSVDEGTGNTIYF
D: -
V: TRBV29-1
size: once
J: TRBJ1-3

DNA: TGTGCCAGCAGCTGGGTGGACAGCAGGATGAACACTGAAGCTTTCTTT
CDR3: CASSWVDSRMNTEAFF
D: -
V: TRBV5-6
size: -
J: TRBJ1-1